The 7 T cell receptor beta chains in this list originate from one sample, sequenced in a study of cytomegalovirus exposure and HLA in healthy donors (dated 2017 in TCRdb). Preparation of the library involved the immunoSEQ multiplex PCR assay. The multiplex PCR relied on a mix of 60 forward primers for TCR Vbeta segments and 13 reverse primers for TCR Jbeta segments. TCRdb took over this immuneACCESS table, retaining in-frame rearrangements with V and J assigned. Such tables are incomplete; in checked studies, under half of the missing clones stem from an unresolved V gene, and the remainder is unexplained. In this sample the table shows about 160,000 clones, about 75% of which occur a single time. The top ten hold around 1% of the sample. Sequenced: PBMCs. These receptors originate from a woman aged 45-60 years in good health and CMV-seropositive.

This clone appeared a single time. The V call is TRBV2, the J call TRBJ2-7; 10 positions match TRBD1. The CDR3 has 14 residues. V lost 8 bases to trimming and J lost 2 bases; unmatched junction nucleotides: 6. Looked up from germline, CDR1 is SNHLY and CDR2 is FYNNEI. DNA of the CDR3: TGTGCCAGCGGCGGACAGGGGGGTACCTACGAGCAGTACTTC. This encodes CASGGQGGTYEQYF.

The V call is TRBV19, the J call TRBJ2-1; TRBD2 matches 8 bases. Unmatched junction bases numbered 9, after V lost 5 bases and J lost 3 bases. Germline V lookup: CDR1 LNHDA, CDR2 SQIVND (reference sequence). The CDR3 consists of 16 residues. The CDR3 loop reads CASSPSRGVLYNEQFF. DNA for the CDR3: TGTGCCAGTAGTCCTTCGCGGGGGGTCCTCTACAATGAGCAGTTCTTC.

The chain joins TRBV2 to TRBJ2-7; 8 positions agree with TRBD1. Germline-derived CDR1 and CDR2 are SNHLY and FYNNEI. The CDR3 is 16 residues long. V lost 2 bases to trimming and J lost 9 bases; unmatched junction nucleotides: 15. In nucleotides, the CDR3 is TGTGCCAGCAGTGAAAGTTTTGCTGCAGGGGGCGCATTGCAGTACTTC. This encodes CASSESFAAGGALQYF.

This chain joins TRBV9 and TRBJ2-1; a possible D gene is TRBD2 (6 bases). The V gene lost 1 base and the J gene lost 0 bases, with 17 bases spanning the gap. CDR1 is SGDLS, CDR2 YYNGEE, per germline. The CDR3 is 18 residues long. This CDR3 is CASSVSATGGSSYNEQFF. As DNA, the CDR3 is TGTGCCAGCAGCGTATCAGCAACCGGAGGGAGCTCCTACAATGAGCAGTTCTTC.

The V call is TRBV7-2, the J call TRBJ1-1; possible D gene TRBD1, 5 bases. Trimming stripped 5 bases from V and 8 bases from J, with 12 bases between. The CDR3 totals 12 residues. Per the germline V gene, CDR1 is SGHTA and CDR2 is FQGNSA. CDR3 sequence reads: CASSRGTAEAFF. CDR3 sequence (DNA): TGTGCCAGCAGCCGCGGGACTGCCGAAGCTTTCTTT.

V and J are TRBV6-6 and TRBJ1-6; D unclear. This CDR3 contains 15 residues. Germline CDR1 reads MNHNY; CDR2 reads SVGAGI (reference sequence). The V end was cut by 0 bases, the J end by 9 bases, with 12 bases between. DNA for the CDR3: TGTGCCAGCAGTTACTCGATTCAGGTCGGTTCACCCCTCCACTTT. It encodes CASSYSIQVGSPLHF.

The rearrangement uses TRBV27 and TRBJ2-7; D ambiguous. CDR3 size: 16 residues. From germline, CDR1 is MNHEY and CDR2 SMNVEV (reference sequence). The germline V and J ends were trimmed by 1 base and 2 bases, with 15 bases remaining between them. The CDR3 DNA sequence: TGTGCCAGCAGTTTATTTCCAGATCAACCCCCCTACGAGCAGTACTTC. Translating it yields CASSLFPDQPPYEQYF.